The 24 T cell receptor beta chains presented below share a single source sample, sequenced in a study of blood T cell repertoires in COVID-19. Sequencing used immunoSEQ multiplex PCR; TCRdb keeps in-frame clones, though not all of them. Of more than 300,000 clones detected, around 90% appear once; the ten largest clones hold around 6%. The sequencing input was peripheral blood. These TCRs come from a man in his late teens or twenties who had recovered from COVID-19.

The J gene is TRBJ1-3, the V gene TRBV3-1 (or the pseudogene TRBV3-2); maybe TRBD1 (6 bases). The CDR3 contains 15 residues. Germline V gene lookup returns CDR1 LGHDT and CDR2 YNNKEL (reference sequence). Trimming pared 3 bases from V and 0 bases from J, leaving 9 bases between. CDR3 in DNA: TGTGCCAGCAGCCAGGACAGTTCCTCTGGAAACACCATATATTTT. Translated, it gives CASSQDSSSGNTIYF.

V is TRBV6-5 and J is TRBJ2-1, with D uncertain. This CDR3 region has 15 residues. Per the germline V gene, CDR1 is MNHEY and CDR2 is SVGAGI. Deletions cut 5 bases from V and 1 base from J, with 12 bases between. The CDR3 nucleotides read TGTGCCAGCAGTCTGAGTGGTTGGTCCTACAATGAGCAGTTCTTC. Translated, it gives CASSLSGWSYNEQFF.

CDR3 nucleotide sequence: TGTGCCACAACGAACAGGGTCGGCTACGAGCAGTACTTC. This translates into CATTNRVGYEQYF. The chain combines TRBV11-2 with TRBJ2-7; tentative D call: TRBD1 (6 bases). The CDR3 extends over 13 amino acids. Looked up from germline, CDR1 is SGHAT and CDR2 is FQNNGV. Trimming pared 10 bases from V and 3 bases from J, leaving 16 bases between.

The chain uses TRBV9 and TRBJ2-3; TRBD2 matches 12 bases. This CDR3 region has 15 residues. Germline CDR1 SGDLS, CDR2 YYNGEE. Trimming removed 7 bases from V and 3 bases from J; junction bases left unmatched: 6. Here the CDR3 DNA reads TGTGCCAGCCAAGAGACTAGCGGGGGTACAGATACGCAGTATTTT. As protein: CASQETSGGTDTQYF.

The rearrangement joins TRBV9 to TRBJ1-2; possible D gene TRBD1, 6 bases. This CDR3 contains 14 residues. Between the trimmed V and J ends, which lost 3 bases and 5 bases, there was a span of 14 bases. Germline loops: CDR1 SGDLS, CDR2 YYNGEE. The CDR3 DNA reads TGTGCCAGCAGCGCCCAGGGGTTACGTTATGGCTACACCTTC. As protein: CASSAQGLRYGYTF.

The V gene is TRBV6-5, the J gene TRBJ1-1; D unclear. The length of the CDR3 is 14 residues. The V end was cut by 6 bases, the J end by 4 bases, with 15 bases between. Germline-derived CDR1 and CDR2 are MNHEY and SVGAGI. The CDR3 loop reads CASSPPGSITEAFF. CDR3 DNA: TGTGCCAGCAGCCCCCCCGGGAGTATCACTGAAGCTTTCTTT.

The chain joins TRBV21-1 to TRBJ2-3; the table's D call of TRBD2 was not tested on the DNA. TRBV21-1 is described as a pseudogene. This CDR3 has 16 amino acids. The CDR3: CASSKGVGAVTDTQYF. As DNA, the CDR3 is TGTGCCAGCAGCAAAGGGGTGGGAGCCGTCACAGATACGCAGTATTTT.

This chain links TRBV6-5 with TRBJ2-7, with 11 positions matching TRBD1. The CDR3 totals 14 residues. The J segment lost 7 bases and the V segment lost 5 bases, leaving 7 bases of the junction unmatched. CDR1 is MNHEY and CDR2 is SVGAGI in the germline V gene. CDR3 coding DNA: TGTGCCAGCAGTCACGGACAGGGGGCGGGAGAGCAGTACTTC. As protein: CASSHGQGAGEQYF.

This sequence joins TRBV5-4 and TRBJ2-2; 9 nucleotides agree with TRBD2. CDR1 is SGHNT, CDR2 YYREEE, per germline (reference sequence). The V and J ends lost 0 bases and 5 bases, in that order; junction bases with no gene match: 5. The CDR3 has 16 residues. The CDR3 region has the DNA TGTGCCAGCAGCTTGGATGGTAGCGGGAGAACCGGGGAGCTGTTTTTT. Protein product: CASSLDGSGRTGELFF. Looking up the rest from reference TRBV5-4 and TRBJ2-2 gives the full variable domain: ETGVTQSPTHLIKTRGQQVTLRCSSQSGHNTVSWYQQALGQGPQFIFQYYREEENGRGNFPPRFSGLQFPNYSSELNVNALELDDSALYLCASSLDGSGRTGELFFGEGSRLTVL.

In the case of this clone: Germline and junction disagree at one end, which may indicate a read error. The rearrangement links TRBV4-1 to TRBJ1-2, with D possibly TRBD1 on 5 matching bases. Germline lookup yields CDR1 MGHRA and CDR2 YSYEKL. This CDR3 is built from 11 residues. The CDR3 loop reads CASSQDAREVF. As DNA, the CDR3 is TGCGCCAGCAGCCAAGACGCCAGGGAAGTCTTC.

The CDR3 spells CASSLLADPSYEQYF. Written as DNA, the CDR3 is TGTGCCAGCAGCTTGCTAGCGGATCCTTCCTACGAGCAGTACTTC. The chain is built from TRBV5-4 and TRBJ2-7; 7 nucleotides agree with TRBD2. This CDR3 comprises 15 residues. The V gene's germline CDR1 is SGHNT and CDR2 YYREEE (reference sequence). The junction had 5 bases not matched to a gene; V was cut back by 1 base and J by 1 base. Combining the CDR3 with reference TRBV5-4 and TRBJ2-7 gives the whole variable domain ETGVTQSPTHLIKTRGQQVTLRCSSQSGHNTVSWYQQALGQGPQFIFQYYREEENGRGNFPPRFSGLQFPNYSSELNVNALELDDSALYLCASSLLADPSYEQYFGPGTRLTVT.

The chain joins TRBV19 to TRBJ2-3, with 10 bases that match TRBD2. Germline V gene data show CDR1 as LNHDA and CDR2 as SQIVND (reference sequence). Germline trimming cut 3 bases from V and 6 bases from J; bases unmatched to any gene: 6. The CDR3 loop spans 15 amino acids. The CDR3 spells CASSISGGALDTQYF. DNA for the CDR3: TGTGCCAGTAGTATCAGCGGGGGGGCCTTGGATACGCAGTATTTT.

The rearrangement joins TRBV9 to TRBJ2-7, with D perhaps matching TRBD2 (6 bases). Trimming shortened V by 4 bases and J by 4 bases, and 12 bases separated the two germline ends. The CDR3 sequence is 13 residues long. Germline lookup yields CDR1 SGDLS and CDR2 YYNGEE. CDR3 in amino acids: CASSPPRGYEQYF. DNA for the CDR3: TGTGCCAGCAGCCCCCCCCGGGGGTACGAGCAGTACTTC.

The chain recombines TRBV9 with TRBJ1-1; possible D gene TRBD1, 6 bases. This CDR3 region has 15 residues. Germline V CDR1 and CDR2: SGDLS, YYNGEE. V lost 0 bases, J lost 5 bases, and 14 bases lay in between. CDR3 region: CASSVAWGPGTEAFF. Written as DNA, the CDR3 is TGTGCCAGCAGCGTAGCTTGGGGGCCGGGGACTGAAGCTTTCTTT.

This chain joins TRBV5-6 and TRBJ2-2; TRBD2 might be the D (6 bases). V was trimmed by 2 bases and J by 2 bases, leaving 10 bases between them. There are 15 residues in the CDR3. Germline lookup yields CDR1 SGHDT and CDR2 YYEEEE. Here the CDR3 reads CASSFVAENTGELFF. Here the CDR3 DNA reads TGTGCCAGCAGCTTCGTAGCGGAAAACACCGGGGAGCTGTTTTTT.

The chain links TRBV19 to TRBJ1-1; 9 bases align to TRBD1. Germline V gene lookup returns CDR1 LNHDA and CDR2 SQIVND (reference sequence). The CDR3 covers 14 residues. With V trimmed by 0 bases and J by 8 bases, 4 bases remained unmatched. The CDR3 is CASSIDNRGREAFF. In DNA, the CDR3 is TGTGCCAGTAGTATAGATAACAGGGGGCGAGAAGCTTTCTTT. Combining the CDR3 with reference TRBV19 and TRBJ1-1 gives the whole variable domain DGGITQSPKYLFRKEGQNVTLSCEQNLNHDAMYWYRQDPGQGLRLIYYSQIVNDFQKGDIAEGYSVSREKKESFPLTVTSAQKNPTAFYLCASSIDNRGREAFFGQGTRLTVV.

This chain's CDR3 is CASIAMGGTEAFF. CDR3 DNA sequence: TGTGCCAGCATCGCCATGGGGGGTACTGAAGCTTTCTTT. This chain joins TRBV3-1 (or the pseudogene TRBV3-2) and TRBJ1-1; D might be TRBD1 (5 bases). The CDR3 contains 13 residues. V was trimmed by 7 bases and J by 5 bases, leaving 14 bases between them. Per the germline V gene, CDR1 is LGHDT and CDR2 is YNNKEL (reference sequence).

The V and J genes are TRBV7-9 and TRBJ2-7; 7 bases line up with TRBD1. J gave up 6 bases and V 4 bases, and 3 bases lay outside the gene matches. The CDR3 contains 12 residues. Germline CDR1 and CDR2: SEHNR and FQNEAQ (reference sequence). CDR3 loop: CASSYGQAEQYF. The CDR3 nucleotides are TGTGCCAGCAGCTACGGACAGGCCGAGCAGTACTTC.

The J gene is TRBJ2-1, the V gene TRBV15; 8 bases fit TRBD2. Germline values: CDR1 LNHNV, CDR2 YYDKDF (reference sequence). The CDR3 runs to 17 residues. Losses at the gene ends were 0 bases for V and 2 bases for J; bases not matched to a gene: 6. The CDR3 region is CATSREGREGAYNEQFF. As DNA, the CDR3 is TGTGCCACCAGCAGAGAAGGCCGGGAGGGGGCCTACAATGAGCAGTTCTTC.

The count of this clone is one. In DNA, the CDR3 is TGTGCCAGCAGCCTCGACTCCCGAGGTACTCCGAGCTCTGGAAACACCATATATTTT. As protein: CASSLDSRGTPSSGNTIYF. The chain combines TRBV3-1 (or the pseudogene TRBV3-2) with TRBJ1-3; no firm D call. The V end lost 4 bases, the J end lost 0 bases, and 22 bases lay between the germline ends. The CDR3 covers 19 residues. Germline V CDR1 and CDR2: LGHDT, YNNKEL (reference sequence).

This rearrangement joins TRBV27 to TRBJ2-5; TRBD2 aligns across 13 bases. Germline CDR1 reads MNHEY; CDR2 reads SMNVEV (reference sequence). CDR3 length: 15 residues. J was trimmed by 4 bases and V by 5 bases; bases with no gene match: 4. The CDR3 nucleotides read TGTGCCAGCAGTGCGGGACTAGCGGGGCGAGAGACCCAGTACTTC. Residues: CASSAGLAGRETQYF.

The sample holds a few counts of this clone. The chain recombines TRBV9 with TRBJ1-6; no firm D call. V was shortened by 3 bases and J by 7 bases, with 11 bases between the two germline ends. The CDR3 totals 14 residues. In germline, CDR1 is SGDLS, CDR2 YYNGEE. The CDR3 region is CASSGEVQNSPLHF. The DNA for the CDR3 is TGTGCCAGCAGCGGGGAGGTGCAAAATTCACCCCTCCACTTT. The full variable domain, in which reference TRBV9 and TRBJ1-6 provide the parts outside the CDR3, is DSGVTQTPKHLITATGQRVTLRCSPRSGDLSVYWYQQSLDQGLQFLIQYYNGEERAKGNILERFSAQQFPDLHSELNLSSLELGDSALYFCASSGEVQNSPLHFGNGTRLTVT.

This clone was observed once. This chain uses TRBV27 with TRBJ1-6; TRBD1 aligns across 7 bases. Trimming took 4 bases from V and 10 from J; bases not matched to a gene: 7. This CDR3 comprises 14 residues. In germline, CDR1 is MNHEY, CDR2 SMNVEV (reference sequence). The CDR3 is CASSSTGAQSPLHF. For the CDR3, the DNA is TGTGCCAGCAGTTCAACAGGGGCTCAATCACCCCTCCACTTT.

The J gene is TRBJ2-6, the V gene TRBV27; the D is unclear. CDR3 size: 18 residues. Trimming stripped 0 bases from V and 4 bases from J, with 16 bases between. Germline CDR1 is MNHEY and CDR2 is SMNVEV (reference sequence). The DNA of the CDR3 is TGTGCCAGCAGTTTATCCCCCCTTTATTACAGCGGGGCCAACGTCCTGACTTTC. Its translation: CASSLSPLYYSGANVLTF.